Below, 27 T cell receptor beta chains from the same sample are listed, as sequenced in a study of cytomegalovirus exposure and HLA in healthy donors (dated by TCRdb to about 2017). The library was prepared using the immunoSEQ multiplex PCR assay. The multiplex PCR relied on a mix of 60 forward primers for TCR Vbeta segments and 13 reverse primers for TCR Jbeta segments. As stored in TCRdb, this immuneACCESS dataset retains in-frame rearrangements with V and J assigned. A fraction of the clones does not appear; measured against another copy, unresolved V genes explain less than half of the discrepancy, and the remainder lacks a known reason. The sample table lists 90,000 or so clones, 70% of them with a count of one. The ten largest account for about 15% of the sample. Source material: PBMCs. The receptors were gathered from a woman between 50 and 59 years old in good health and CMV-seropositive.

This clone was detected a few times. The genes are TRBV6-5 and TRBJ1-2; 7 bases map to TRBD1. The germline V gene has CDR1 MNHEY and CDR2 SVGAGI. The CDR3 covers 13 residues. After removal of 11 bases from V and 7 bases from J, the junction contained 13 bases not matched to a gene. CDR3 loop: CAARQGMEGGYTF. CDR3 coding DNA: TGTGCCGCCCGACAGGGAATGGAAGGTGGCTACACCTTC.

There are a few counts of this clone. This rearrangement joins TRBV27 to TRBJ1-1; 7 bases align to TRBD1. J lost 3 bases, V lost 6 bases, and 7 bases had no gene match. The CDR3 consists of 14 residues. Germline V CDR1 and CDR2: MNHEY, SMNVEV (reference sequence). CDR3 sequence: CASSYRGRDTEAFF. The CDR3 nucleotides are TGTGCCAGCAGCTACAGGGGACGAGACACTGAAGCTTTCTTT.

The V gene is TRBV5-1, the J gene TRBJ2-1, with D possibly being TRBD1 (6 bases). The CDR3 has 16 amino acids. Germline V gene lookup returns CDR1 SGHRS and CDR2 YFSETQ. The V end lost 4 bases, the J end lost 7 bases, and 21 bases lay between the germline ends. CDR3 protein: CASSLTEGHINNEQFF. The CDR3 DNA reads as TGCGCCAGCAGCCTCACAGAGGGACATATAAATAATGAGCAGTTCTTC.

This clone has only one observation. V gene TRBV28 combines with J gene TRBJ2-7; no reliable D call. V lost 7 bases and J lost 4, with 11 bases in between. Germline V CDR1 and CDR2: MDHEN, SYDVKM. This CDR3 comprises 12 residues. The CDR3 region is CASTPGRYEQYF. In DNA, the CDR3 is TGTGCCAGCACGCCAGGTAGATACGAGCAGTACTTC.

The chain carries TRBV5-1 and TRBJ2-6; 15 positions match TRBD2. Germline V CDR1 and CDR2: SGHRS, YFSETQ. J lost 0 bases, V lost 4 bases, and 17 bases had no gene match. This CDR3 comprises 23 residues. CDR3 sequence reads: CASSEIRGLAGGLLISGANVLTF. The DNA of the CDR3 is TGCGCCAGCAGCGAGATCCGGGGACTAGCGGGAGGTCTCCTCATCTCTGGGGCCAACGTCCTGACTTTC.

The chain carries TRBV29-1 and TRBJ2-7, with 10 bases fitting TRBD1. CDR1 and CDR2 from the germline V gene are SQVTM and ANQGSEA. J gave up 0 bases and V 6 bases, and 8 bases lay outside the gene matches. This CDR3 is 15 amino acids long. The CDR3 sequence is CSVGDRGSSSYEQYF. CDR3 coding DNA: TGCAGCGTAGGGGACAGGGGTTCGAGCTCCTACGAGCAGTACTTC.

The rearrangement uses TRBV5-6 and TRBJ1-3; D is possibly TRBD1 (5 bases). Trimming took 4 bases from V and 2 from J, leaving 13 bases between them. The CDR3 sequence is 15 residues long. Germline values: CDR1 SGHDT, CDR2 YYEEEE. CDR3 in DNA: TGTGCCAGCAGCACCCACGGGGGTGCTGGAAACACCATATATTTT. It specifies CASSTHGGAGNTIYF. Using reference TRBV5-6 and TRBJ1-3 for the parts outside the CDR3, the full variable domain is DAGVTQSPTHLIKTRGQQVTLRCSPKSGHDTVSWYQQALGQGPQFIFQYYEEEERQRGNFPDRFSGHQFPNYSSELNVNALLLGDSALYLCASSTHGGAGNTIYFGEGSWLTVV.

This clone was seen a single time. CDR3 sequence (DNA): TGTGCCAGCAGCCCATGGGGGGAAGGCTACGAGCAGTACTTC. It encodes CASSPWGEGYEQYF. The gene calls are TRBV9 and TRBJ2-7, with a weak D call TRBD2 (6 bases). There are 14 residues in the CDR3. Trimming cost V 4 bases and J 3 bases, with 14 bases left between them. Germline assignment: CDR1 SGDLS and CDR2 YYNGEE.

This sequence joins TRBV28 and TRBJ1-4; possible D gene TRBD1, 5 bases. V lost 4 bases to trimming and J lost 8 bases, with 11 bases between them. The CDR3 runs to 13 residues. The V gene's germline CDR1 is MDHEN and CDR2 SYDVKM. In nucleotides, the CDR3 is TGTGCCAGCAGTTCCAGGGTTAACGAAAAACTGTTTTTT. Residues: CASSSRVNEKLFF.

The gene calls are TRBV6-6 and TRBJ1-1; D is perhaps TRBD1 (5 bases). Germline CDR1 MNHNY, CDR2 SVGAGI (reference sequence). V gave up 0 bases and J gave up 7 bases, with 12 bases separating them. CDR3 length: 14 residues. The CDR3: CASSYSVGTGEAFF. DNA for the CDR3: TGTGCCAGCAGTTACTCGGTGGGTACAGGTGAAGCTTTCTTT.

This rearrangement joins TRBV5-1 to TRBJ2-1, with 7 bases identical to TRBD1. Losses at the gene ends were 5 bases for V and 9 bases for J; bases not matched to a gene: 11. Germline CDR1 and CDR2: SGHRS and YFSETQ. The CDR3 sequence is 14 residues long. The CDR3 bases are TGCGCCAGCAGACCCCCCGGGACAGCAGGTGAGCAGTTCTTC. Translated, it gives CASRPPGTAGEQFF.

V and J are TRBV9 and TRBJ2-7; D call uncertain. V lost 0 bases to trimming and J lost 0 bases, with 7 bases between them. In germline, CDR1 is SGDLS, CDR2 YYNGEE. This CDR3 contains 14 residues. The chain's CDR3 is CASSVAQTSYEQYF. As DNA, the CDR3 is TGTGCCAGCAGCGTAGCACAGACCTCCTACGAGCAGTACTTC. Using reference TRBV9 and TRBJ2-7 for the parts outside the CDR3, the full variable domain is DSGVTQTPKHLITATGQRVTLRCSPRSGDLSVYWYQQSLDQGLQFLIQYYNGEERAKGNILERFSAQQFPDLHSELNLSSLELGDSALYFCASSVAQTSYEQYFGPGTRLTVT.

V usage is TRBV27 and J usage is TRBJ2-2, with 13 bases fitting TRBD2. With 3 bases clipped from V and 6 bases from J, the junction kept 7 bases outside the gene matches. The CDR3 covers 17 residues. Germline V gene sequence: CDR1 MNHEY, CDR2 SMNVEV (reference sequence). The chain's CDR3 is CASSLRRGLAGAGELFF. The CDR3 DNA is TGTGCCAGCAGTTTGCGCCGAGGACTAGCGGGAGCCGGGGAGCTGTTTTTT.

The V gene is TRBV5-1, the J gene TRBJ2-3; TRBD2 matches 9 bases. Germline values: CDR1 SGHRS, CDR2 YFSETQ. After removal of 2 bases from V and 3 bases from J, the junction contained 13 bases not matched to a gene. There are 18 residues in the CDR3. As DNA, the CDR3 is TGCGCCAGCAGCTTACAGGGAGCGGGAGGTATTGGTACAGATACGCAGTATTTT. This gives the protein CASSLQGAGGIGTDTQYF.

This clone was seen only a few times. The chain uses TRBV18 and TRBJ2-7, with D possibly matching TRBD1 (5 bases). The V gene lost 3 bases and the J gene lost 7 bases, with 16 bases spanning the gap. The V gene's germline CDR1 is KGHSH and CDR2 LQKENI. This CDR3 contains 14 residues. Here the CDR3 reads CASSPSARAVEQYF. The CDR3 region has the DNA TGTGCCAGCTCACCCTCAGCCAGGGCAGTAGAGCAGTACTTC.

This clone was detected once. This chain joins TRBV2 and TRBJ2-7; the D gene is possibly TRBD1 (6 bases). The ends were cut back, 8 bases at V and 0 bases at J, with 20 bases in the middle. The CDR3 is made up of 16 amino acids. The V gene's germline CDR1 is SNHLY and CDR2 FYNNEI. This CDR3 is CASEGSDRTSSYEQYF. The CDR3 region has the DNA TGTGCCAGCGAGGGATCCGACAGGACAAGCTCCTACGAGCAGTACTTC.

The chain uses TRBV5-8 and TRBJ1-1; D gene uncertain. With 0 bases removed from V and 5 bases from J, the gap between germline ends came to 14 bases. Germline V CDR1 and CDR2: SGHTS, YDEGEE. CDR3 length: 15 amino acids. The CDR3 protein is CASSLDGTRYTEAFF. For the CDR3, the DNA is TGTGCCAGCAGCTTGGACGGTACCCGGTATACTGAAGCTTTCTTT.

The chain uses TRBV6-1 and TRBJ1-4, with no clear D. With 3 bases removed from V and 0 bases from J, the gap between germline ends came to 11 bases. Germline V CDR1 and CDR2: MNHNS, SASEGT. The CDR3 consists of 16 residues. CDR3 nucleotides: TGTGCCAGCAGTGAGGTAACAGTTGCAACTAATGAAAAACTGTTTTTT. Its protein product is CASSEVTVATNEKLFF.

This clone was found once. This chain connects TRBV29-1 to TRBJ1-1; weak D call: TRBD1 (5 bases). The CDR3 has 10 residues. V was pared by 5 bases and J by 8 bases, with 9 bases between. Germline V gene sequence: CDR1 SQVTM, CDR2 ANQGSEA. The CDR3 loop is CSVSQVEAFF. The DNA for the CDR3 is TGCAGCGTTTCACAGGTGGAAGCTTTCTTT.

Written as DNA, the CDR3 is TGTGCCAGCTCACCCCGTGGACACTCCTACGAGCAGTACTTC. Protein sequence: CASSPRGHSYEQYF. The chain has TRBV18 and TRBJ2-7; weak D call: TRBD1 (5 bases). Trimming pared 3 bases from V and 0 bases from J, leaving 9 bases between. This CDR3 spans 14 amino acids. Germline V gives CDR1 KGHSH, CDR2 LQKENI.

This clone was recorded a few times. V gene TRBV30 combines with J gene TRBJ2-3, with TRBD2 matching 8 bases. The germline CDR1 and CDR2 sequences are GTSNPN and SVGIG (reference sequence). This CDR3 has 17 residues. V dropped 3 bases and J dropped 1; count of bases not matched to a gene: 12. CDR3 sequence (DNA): TGTGCCTGGAGCGTATCCCTCCCGGGACTAGGCACAGATACGCAGTATTTT. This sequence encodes CAWSVSLPGLGTDTQYF.

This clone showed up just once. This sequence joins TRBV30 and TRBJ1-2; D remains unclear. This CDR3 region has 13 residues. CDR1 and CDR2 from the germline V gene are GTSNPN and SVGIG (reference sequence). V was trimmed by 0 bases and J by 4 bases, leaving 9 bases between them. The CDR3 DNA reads TGTGCCTGGAGTGTCGGGAGGATCTATGGCTACACCTTC. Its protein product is CAWSVGRIYGYTF.

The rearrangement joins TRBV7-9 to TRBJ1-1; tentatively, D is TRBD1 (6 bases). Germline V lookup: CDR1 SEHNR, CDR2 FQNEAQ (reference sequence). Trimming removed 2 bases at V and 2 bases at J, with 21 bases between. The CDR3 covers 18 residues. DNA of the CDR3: TGTGCCAGCAGCTTACCGGCCGGGACATTCACCCGAAACACTGAAGCTTTCTTT. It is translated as CASSLPAGTFTRNTEAFF.

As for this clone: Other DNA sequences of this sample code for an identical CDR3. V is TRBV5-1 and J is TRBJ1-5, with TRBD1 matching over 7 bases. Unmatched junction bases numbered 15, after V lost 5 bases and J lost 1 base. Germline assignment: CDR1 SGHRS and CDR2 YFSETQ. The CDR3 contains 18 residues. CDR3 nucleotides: TGCGCCAGCAGTTACACCCCTCCCGGACAGGCAAGCAATCAGCCCCAGCATTTT. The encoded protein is CASSYTPPGQASNQPQHF.

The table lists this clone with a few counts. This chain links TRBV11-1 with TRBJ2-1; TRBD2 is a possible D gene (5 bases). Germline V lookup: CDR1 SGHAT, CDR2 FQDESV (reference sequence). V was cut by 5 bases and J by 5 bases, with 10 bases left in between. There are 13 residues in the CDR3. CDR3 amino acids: CASSPPTNNEQFF. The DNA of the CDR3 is TGTGCCAGCAGCCCCCCGACTAACAATGAGCAGTTCTTC. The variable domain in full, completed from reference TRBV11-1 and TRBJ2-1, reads EAEVAQSPRYKITEKSQAVAFWCDPISGHATLYWYRQILGQGPELLVQFQDESVVDDSQLPKDRFSAERLKGVDSTLKIQPAELGDSAMYLCASSPPTNNEQFFGPGTRLTVL.

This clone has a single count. The DNA for the CDR3 is TGTGCCAGCATAAGTTTGGCGGGACGTACAAACTACAATGAGCAGTTCTTC. It yields the protein CASISLAGRTNYNEQFF. The genes are TRBV28 and TRBJ2-1; the D gene is possibly TRBD2 (6 bases). Looked up from germline, CDR1 is MDHEN and CDR2 is SYDVKM. Trimming left V 7 bases short and J 3 bases short, with 22 bases between. This CDR3 has 17 residues.

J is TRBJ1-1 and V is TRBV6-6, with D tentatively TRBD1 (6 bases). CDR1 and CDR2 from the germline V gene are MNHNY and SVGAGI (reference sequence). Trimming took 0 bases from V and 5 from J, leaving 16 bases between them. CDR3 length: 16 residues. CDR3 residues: CASSYSQGRGGTEAFF. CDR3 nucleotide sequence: TGTGCCAGCAGTTACTCCCAGGGGCGGGGGGGTACTGAAGCTTTCTTT.